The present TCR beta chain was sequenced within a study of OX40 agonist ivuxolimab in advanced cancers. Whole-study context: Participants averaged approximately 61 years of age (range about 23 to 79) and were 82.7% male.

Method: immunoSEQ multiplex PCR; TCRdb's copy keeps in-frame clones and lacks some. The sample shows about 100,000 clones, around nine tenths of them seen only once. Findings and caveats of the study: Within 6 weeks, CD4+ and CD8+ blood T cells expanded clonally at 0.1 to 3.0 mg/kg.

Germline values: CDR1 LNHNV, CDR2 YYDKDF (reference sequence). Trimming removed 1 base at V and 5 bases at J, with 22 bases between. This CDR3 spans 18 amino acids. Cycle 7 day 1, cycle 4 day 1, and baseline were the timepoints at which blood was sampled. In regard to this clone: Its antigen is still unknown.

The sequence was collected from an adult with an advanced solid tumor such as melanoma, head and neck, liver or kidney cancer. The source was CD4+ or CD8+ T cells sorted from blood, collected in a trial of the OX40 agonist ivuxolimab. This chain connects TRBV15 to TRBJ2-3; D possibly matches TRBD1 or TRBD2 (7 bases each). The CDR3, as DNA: TGTGCCACCAGCAGAGGCCTGGGAGGGGGCCCAGGGGGAGATACGCAGTATTTT. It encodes CATSRGLGGGPGGDTQYF. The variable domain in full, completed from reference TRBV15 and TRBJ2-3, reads DAMVIQNPRYQVTQFGKPVTLSCSQTLNHNVMYWYQQKSSQAPKLLFHYYDKDFNNEADTPDNFQSRRPNTSFCFLDIRSPGLGDTAMYLCATSRGLGGGPGGDTQYFGPGTRLTVL.